The next 23 T cell receptor beta chains were all read from a single sample in a study of cytomegalovirus exposure and HLA in healthy donors. Primers: 60 Vbeta forward and 13 Jbeta reverse. TCRdb's copy holds only in-frame clones and misses some; the assay was immunoSEQ multiplex PCR. Of 150,000 to 200,000 clones listed, 60% to 85% are singletons. Specimen: PBMCs. The receptors here all came from a female donor in good health and CMV-seronegative.

The chain links TRBV5-8 to TRBJ1-2; 7 bases agree with TRBD1. Germline lookup yields CDR1 SGHTS and CDR2 YDEGEE. J was trimmed by 4 bases and V by 4 bases; bases with no gene match: 7. The CDR3 covers 14 residues. CDR3: CASSPTGRLYGYTF. The CDR3 DNA reads as TGTGCCAGCAGCCCGACAGGGCGGCTCTATGGCTACACCTTC.

The table lists this clone with a few counts. The J gene is TRBJ1-4, the V gene TRBV10-3; 11 positions match TRBD1. V gave up 6 bases and J gave up 6 bases; unmatched junction bases: 3. Germline V CDR1 and CDR2: ENHRY, SYGVKD. This CDR3 spans 14 amino acids. CDR3 amino acids: CAIRGDRGDEKLFF. The CDR3 region has the DNA TGTGCCATCAGGGGGGACAGGGGGGATGAAAAACTGTTTTTT.

This rearrangement joins TRBV9 to TRBJ2-5; 10 nucleotides agree with TRBD1. V dropped 4 bases and J dropped 1; count of bases not matched to a gene: 4. Germline loops: CDR1 SGDLS, CDR2 YYNGEE. The CDR3 is 15 residues long. CDR3: CASSPDRGPQETQYF. Written as DNA, the CDR3 is TGTGCCAGCAGCCCTGACAGGGGGCCCCAAGAGACCCAGTACTTC. Supplemented by reference TRBV9 and TRBJ2-5, the full variable domain reads DSGVTQTPKHLITATGQRVTLRCSPRSGDLSVYWYQQSLDQGLQFLIQYYNGEERAKGNILERFSAQQFPDLHSELNLSSLELGDSALYFCASSPDRGPQETQYFGPGTRLLVL.

This chain connects TRBV30 to TRBJ2-1, with 8 nucleotides matching TRBD1. J was trimmed by 0 bases and V by 5 bases; bases with no gene match: 6. CDR3 size: 15 residues. Germline values: CDR1 GTSNPN, CDR2 SVGIG (reference sequence). The CDR3 DNA follows: TGTGCCTGGCAGGGGGCTGCCAGCTCCTACAATGAGCAGTTCTTC. Translating gives CAWQGAASSYNEQFF.

This rearrangement joins TRBV29-1 to TRBJ1-5, with D perhaps TRBD1 (5 bases). CDR1 is SQVTM, CDR2 ANQGSEA, per germline. This CDR3 comprises 16 residues. V lost 5 bases and J 9 bases, leaving 26 bases between the germline ends. CDR3 DNA sequence: TGCAGCGTTAGATACGGGACGCCAGGGAGGTATGGGCCCCAGCATTTT. Protein sequence: CSVRYGTPGRYGPQHF.

This clone was picked up a small number of times. The chain is built from TRBV19 and TRBJ2-5; D perhaps matches TRBD2 (7 bases). Per the germline V gene, CDR1 is LNHDA and CDR2 is SQIVND (reference sequence). Trimming removed 6 bases at V and 1 base at J, with 21 bases between. This CDR3 contains 17 residues. The CDR3 protein is CASSWGGREIPQETQYF. CDR3 DNA: TGTGCCAGTAGCTGGGGGGGGCGGGAGATCCCCCAAGAGACCCAGTACTTC.

This clone appeared once. This chain uses TRBV6-5 with TRBJ1-1, with 12 bases aligning to TRBD1. V lost 6 bases, J lost 0 bases, and 2 bases stayed unmatched. CDR3 size: 15 residues. The germline V gene has CDR1 MNHEY and CDR2 SVGAGI. CDR3 amino acids: CASSGTGGLNTEAFF. The CDR3 DNA reads TGTGCCAGCAGCGGGACAGGGGGCCTGAACACTGAAGCTTTCTTT.

This clone was found a few times. The V call is TRBV5-8, the J call TRBJ2-2; D unresolved. Trimming removed 4 bases from V and 3 bases from J, with 4 bases in between. Germline CDR1 is SGHTS and CDR2 is YDEGEE. CDR3 length: 12 residues. The CDR3 bases are TGTGCCAGCAGCCAGTACACCGGGGAGCTGTTTTTT. The encoded protein is CASSQYTGELFF.

The V gene is TRBV9, the J gene TRBJ2-2; 12 nucleotides agree with TRBD2. The V segment lost 4 bases and the J segment 4 bases; nucleotides outside the gene matches: 5. Germline CDR1 reads SGDLS; CDR2 reads YYNGEE. The CDR3 spans 16 residues. The CDR3 DNA follows: TGTGCCAGCAGCCCAAGGACTAGCGGGGTCACCGGGGAGCTGTTTTTT. Protein product: CASSPRTSGVTGELFF.

The chain recombines TRBV7-6 with TRBJ2-7, with D possibly matching TRBD2 (5 bases). The CDR3 loop spans 15 amino acids. Trimming took 0 bases from V and 0 from J, leaving 9 bases between them. Looked up from germline, CDR1 is SGHVS and CDR2 is FNYEAQ. CDR3 residues: CASSLAPGISYEQYF. CDR3 DNA sequence: TGTGCCAGCAGCTTAGCACCCGGGATCTCCTACGAGCAGTACTTC.

This sequence joins TRBV11-3 and TRBJ2-1, with D uncertain. V lost 1 base and J lost 6, with 7 bases in between. The CDR3 contains 13 residues. Germline V gives CDR1 SGHNT, CDR2 YENEEA. CDR3 sequence reads: CASSLGSVNEQFF. CDR3 nucleotide sequence: TGTGCCAGCAGCTTAGGAAGCGTCAATGAGCAGTTCTTC.

The chain employs TRBV27 and TRBJ2-1, with D possibly TRBD2 on 7 matching bases. The CDR3 is 16 residues long. The germline gives CDR1 MNHEY, CDR2 SMNVEV (reference sequence). Deletions cut 7 bases from V and 2 bases from J, with 18 bases between. This chain's CDR3 is CASTKVGGGAYNEQFF. The CDR3 coding sequence is TGTGCCAGCACCAAAGTTGGAGGGGGGGCCTACAATGAGCAGTTCTTC.

The chain couples TRBV27 to TRBJ2-3; 8 nucleotides match TRBD1. Germline V gene data show CDR1 as MNHEY and CDR2 as SMNVEV (reference sequence). The ends lost 6 bases at V and 0 bases at J; junction bases unmatched: 8. The CDR3 runs 16 residues. CDR3 nucleotide sequence: TGTGCCAGCAGGCAGACAGGGGTAACTAGCACAGATACGCAGTATTTT. Its protein product is CASRQTGVTSTDTQYF.

The chain is built from TRBV5-5 and TRBJ1-1, with 7 positions matching TRBD1. With V trimmed by 2 bases and J by 0 bases, 4 bases remained unmatched. The CDR3 is 15 residues long. Germline CDR1 reads SGHKS; CDR2 reads YYEKEE (reference sequence). The CDR3, as DNA: TGTGCCAGCAGCTTTTCAGGGGGTTTGAACACTGAAGCTTTCTTT. The encoded protein is CASSFSGGLNTEAFF.

This rearrangement joins TRBV7-9 to TRBJ1-1; D perhaps matches TRBD1 (5 bases). Germline V gene sequence: CDR1 SEHNR, CDR2 FQNEAQ (reference sequence). Trimming left V 6 bases short and J 1 base short, with 9 bases between. The CDR3 totals 13 residues. CDR3 nucleotide sequence: TGTGCCAGCAGTCCGCAGGGGAACACTGAAGCTTTCTTT. Translating gives CASSPQGNTEAFF.

This rearrangement joins TRBV2 to TRBJ2-2, with D perhaps matching TRBD1 (7 bases). Germline lookup yields CDR1 SNHLY and CDR2 FYNNEI. The CDR3 contains 14 residues. V lost 7 bases and J lost 5, with 14 bases in between. CDR3 protein: CASTRGAGTGELFF. The CDR3 DNA sequence: TGTGCCAGCACCAGGGGGGCGGGAACCGGGGAGCTGTTTTTT.

The chain couples TRBV28 to TRBJ1-4; no definite D call. Per germline, CDR1 MDHEN and CDR2 SYDVKM. The CDR3 loop spans 14 amino acids. Trimming cost V 3 bases and J 8 bases, with 13 bases left between them. CDR3 residues: CASSFGSGREKLFF. The CDR3 coding sequence is TGTGCCAGCAGTTTTGGGTCGGGGAGAGAAAAACTGTTTTTT.

The CDR3 loop reads CAWSKQQGRRNEKLFF. The CDR3 nucleotides are TGTGCCTGGAGTAAACAACAGGGGCGAAGAAATGAAAAACTGTTTTTT. The gene calls are TRBV30 and TRBJ1-4; 7 nucleotides line up with TRBD1. Germline CDR1 is GTSNPN and CDR2 is SVGIG (reference sequence). The ends lost 2 bases at V and 5 bases at J; junction bases unmatched: 11. The CDR3 covers 16 residues.

V usage is TRBV5-1 and J usage is TRBJ1-2; D might be TRBD1 (5 bases). The CDR3 runs to 13 residues. V shed 0 bases and J shed 6 bases, with 9 bases lying between them. Germline V gene sequence: CDR1 SGHRS, CDR2 YFSETQ. The CDR3 region has the DNA TGCGCCAGCAGCTTGGTGGGGGGAAATGGCTACACCTTC. It translates to CASSLVGGNGYTF. The full variable domain, rest sourced from reference TRBV5-1 and TRBJ1-2, is KAGVTQTPRYLIKTRGQQVTLSCSPISGHRSVSWYQQTPGQGLQFLFEYFSETQRNKGNFPGRFSGRQFSNSRSEMNVSTLELGDSALYLCASSLVGGNGYTFGSGTRLTVV.

V and J are TRBV6-5 and TRBJ1-1, with D possibly being TRBD1 (6 bases). V lost 7 bases to trimming and J lost 1 base, with 16 bases between them. CDR1 and CDR2 from the germline V gene are MNHEY and SVGAGI. This CDR3 spans 15 amino acids. The CDR3 bases are TGTGCCAGCATCAGAACCTGGGGACAGAACACTGAAGCTTTCTTT. As protein: CASIRTWGQNTEAFF.

The chain employs TRBV5-1 and TRBJ1-4; no clear D gene. The CDR3 is 14 residues long. The V gene's germline CDR1 is SGHRS and CDR2 YFSETQ. The ends were cut back, 1 base at V and 5 bases at J, with 9 bases in the middle. The CDR3 loop reads CASSLMGENEKLFF. DNA for the CDR3: TGCGCCAGCAGCTTGATGGGCGAGAATGAAAAACTGTTTTTT.

J is TRBJ2-4 and V is TRBV11-2; 10 bases are shared with TRBD1. Germline values: CDR1 SGHAT, CDR2 FQNNGV. Trimming took 2 bases from V and 15 from J; bases not matched to a gene: 16. This CDR3 is built from 16 residues. DNA of the CDR3: TGTGCCAGCAGCTTATGGGGTCCCGGAGGGGGACAGGGGTCGTACTTC. This encodes CASSLWGPGGGQGSYF.

The J gene is TRBJ2-3, the V gene TRBV5-1, with TRBD2 as a possible D gene (6 bases). CDR1 is SGHRS, CDR2 YFSETQ, per germline. The CDR3 contains 14 residues. V was trimmed by 0 bases and J by 1 base, leaving 6 bases between them. The CDR3 sequence: CASSLGGGTDTQYF. The DNA of the CDR3 is TGCGCCAGCAGCTTGGGGGGGGGCACAGATACGCAGTATTTT. The variable domain in full, completed from reference TRBV5-1 and TRBJ2-3, reads KAGVTQTPRYLIKTRGQQVTLSCSPISGHRSVSWYQQTPGQGLQFLFEYFSETQRNKGNFPGRFSGRQFSNSRSEMNVSTLELGDSALYLCASSLGGGTDTQYFGPGTRLTVL.